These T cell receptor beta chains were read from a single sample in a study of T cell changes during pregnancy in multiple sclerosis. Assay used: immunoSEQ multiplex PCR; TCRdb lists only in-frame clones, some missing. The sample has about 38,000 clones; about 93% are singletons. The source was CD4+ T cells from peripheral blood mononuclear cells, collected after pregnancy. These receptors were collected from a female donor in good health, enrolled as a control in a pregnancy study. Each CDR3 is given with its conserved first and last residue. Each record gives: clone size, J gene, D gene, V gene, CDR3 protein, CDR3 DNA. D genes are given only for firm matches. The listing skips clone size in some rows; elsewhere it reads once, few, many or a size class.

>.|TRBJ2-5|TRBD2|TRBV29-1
CSVDTSGGAQETQYF
TGCAGCGTAGATACTAGCGGGGGGGCCCAAGAGACCCAGTACTTC
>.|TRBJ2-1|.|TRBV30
CARVGGWDNEQFF
TGTGCCCGGGTAGGCGGCTGGGACAATGAGCAGTTCTTC
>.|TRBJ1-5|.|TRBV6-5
CASSYPRGNQPQHF
TGTGCCAGCAGTTATCCGAGGGGGAATCAGCCCCAGCATTTT
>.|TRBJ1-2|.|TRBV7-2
CASSSGLDYGYTF
TGTGCCAGCAGCTCTGGCTTGGACTATGGCTACACCTTC
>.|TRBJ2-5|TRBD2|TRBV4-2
CASSLGASGGEYQETQYF
TGTGCCAGCAGCCTTGGGGCGAGCGGGGGGGAGTACCAAGAGACCCAGTACTTC
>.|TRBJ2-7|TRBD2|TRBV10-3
CASGGASGPYEQYF
TGTGCCAGCGGGGGGGCTAGCGGACCCTACGAGCAGTACTTC
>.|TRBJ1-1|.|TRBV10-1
CASRGLRTEAFF
TGCGCCAGCAGGGGGCTCAGGACTGAAGCTTTCTTT
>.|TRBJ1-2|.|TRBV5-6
CASSFWGRQNYGYTF
TGTGCCAGCAGCTTCTGGGGGAGGCAAAACTATGGCTACACCTTC
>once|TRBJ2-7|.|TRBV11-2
CASSLGLGIGGEQYF
TGTGCCAGCAGCTTAGGTCTAGGAATAGGTGGCGAGCAGTACTTC
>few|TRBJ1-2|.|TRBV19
CASSQDYGYTF
TGTGCCAGTAGCCAGGACTATGGCTACACCTTC